This is a list of T cell receptor beta chains from one sample in a study of blood T cell repertoires in COVID-19. TCRdb's table, derived via immunoSEQ multiplex PCR, lists solely in-frame clones and lacks some. The sample lists roughly 97,000 clones, about 91% occurring once. The sequencing input was peripheral blood. These receptors were collected from a human donor in a cohort sampled during active COVID-19. Both conserved end residues are part of each CDR3. D genes are given only for firm matches. Part of the rows lack a size; the others show once, few, many or a class for expanded clones.

clone_size	d_call	v_call	j_call	cdr3_aa	cdr3_nt
.	.	TRBV4-2	TRBJ1-1	CASSLLTGWDTEAFF	TGTGCCAGCAGCCTCCTGACAGGATGGGACACTGAAGCTTTCTTT
.	.	TRBV5-1	TRBJ2-3	CASSPSQTSTYTDTQYF	TGCGCCAGCAGCCCGTCCCAAACTAGCACATACACAGATACGCAGTATTTT
.	.	TRBV15	TRBJ1-4	CATSRDYRTDEKLFF	TGTGCCACCAGCAGAGATTACCGGACAGATGAAAAACTGTTTTTT
.	TRBD1	TRBV3-1/TRBV3-2	TRBJ2-7	CASSPRQGRSTYEQYF	TGTGCCAGCAGCCCCCGACAGGGGAGAAGCACCTACGAGCAGTACTTC
.	.	TRBV4-1	TRBJ2-3	CASSQDDRGHTDTQYF	TGCGCCAGCAGCCAAGATGACCGAGGACACACAGATACGCAGTATTTT
.	TRBD2	TRBV5-1	TRBJ2-1	CASSLVRSGASTYNEQFF	TGCGCCAGCAGCTTGGTCCGTAGCGGGGCGTCCACCTACAATGAGCAGTTCTTC
.	TRBD1	TRBV9	TRBJ2-2	CASSVEGTGFTGELFF	TGTGCCAGCAGCGTAGAGGGGACAGGGTTTACCGGGGAGCTGTTTTTT
.	TRBD2	TRBV24-1	TRBJ2-1	CATSGAGGYNEQFF	TGTGCCACCAGTGGAGCGGGAGGCTACAATGAGCAGTTCTTC
.	.	TRBV18	TRBJ1-1	CASSLHKEGTEAFF	TGTGCCAGCTCACTTCACAAGGAGGGGACTGAAGCTTTCTTT
.	TRBD2	TRBV29-1	TRBJ2-2	CSVVGGFGFGTGELFF	TGCAGCGTTGTGGGGGGGTTCGGGTTCGGCACCGGGGAGCTGTTTTTT
.	.	TRBV19	TRBJ1-2	CASSIGGPADNYGYTF	TGTGCCAGTAGTATAGGCGGGCCGGCAGATAACTATGGCTACACCTTC
.	.	TRBV3-1/TRBV3-2	TRBJ1-1	CASSPRGATEAFF	TGTGCCAGCAGCCCGCGGGGAGCCACTGAAGCTTTCTTT
.	.	TRBV7-2	TRBJ2-1	CASSPTHYNEQFF	TGTGCCAGCAGCCCCACACATTACAATGAGCAGTTCTTC
.	.	TRBV11-2	TRBJ1-3	CASSRRGDHGENTIYF	TGTGCCAGCAGCCGTCGGGGGGACCACGGTGAGAACACCATATATTTT
.	.	TRBV10-2	TRBJ2-1	CASSPGAYNEQFF	TGCGCCAGCAGCCCGGGGGCCTACAATGAGCAGTTCTTC
.	.	TRBV5-8	TRBJ2-5	CASSLGTSYQETQYF	TGTGCCAGCAGCTTGGGGACTTCCTACCAAGAGACCCAGTACTTC
.	.	TRBV6-5	TRBJ2-7	CASRALLGGANEQYF	TGTGCCAGCAGAGCCCTCCTGGGGGGGGCTAACGAGCAGTACTTC
.	.	TRBV5-1	TRBJ2-5	CASSFSQQETQYF	TGCGCCAGCAGCTTTAGTCAACAAGAGACCCAGTACTTC
.	TRBD1	TRBV27	TRBJ2-7	CASSSLLDRGGEQYF	TGTGCCAGCAGTTCGCTCCTGGACAGGGGGGGCGAGCAGTACTTC
few	TRBD1	TRBV19	TRBJ1-2	CASSIRRGDYGYTF	TGTGCCAGTAGTATCCGCAGGGGGGACTATGGCTACACCTTC
.	.	TRBV4-3	TRBJ1-1	CASSRDPNTEAFF	TGCGCCAGCAGCCGCGATCCGAACACTGAAGCTTTCTTT
.	TRBD2	TRBV7-9	TRBJ2-5	CASRVLAGSETQYF	TGTGCCAGCAGAGTTCTAGCGGGATCCGAGACCCAGTACTTC
.	TRBD1	TRBV6-5	TRBJ1-5	CASRRGQGYQPQHF	TGTGCCAGCAGGAGGGGACAGGGGTATCAGCCCCAGCATTTT